The rows below give T cell receptor beta chains drawn from one sample of a study of early T cells in non-severe SARS-CoV-2 infection. TCRdb used MiXCR to reprocess the 5' RACE reads, holding one entry per CDR3 protein. Of roughly 80,000 distinct CDR3 sequences in the sample, about 11% were seen once. Sequences were derived from whole blood, sampled at baseline. The receptors derive from an adult who was a healthcare worker with PCR-confirmed SARS-CoV-2 infection or an uninfected control (not recorded which). Each CDR3 is given with its conserved first and last residue. Size values are once, few and many counts, or a class for expanded clones, and some rows have none.

V	size	J	CDR3
TRBV29-1	.	TRBJ2-2	CSVLRQNTGELFF
TRBV28	.	TRBJ2-2	CASSSQGDNRRGLFF
TRBV12-3/TRBV12-4	.	TRBJ1-6	CASSSRASHNSPLHF
TRBV7-9	.	TRBJ1-1	CASSTRQGWTEAFF
TRBV5-1	.	TRBJ1-1	CASSLPPDLQAFF
TRBV7-2	.	TRBJ1-2	CASSSRDGDGYTF
TRBV7-9	.	TRBJ2-3	CASNAAGDTDTQYF
TRBV29-1	.	TRBJ1-1	CSAETNTEAFF
TRBV7-9	few	TRBJ1-2	CASSLAGQLYGYTF
TRBV29-1	.	TRBJ2-2	CSVSRSGAGELFF
TRBV7-2	few	TRBJ2-5	CASSLMETQYF
TRBV18	.	TRBJ2-7	CASSQTTGNRLYEQYF
TRBV29-1	many	TRBJ1-1	CSVEANTEAFF
TRBV28	.	TRBJ1-1	CASSPTGPGTFF
TRBV6-1	few	TRBJ1-3	CASSKTVLSGNTIYF
TRBV6-5	.	TRBJ2-7	CASSQGAREQYF
TRBV7-2	.	TRBJ1-5	CASSSAPPWQPQHF
TRBV2	.	TRBJ1-6	CASSEARGQNSPLHF
TRBV6-6	many	TRBJ2-7	CASSYSTASYEQYF
TRBV20-1	few	TRBJ2-3	CSARDFRGGTDTQYF
TRBV7-8	few	TRBJ2-3	CASSLVGTTDTQYF
TRBV20-1	few	TRBJ2-7	CSAFGVDNYEQYF
TRBV29-1	few	TRBJ2-7	CSGGQNYEQYF
TRBV6-1	many	TRBJ1-2	CASSERAHYGYTF
TRBV6-2/TRBV6-3	many	TRBJ2-1	CASSYSRWGNEQFF
TRBV2	many	TRBJ1-4	CASSAQGTTNEKLFF
TRBV19	many	TRBJ2-1	CASSPRDDYNEQFF
TRBV9	.	TRBJ2-1	CASSVVGTLYNEQFF
TRBV5-1	.	TRBJ1-4	CASKKGTGIATNEKLFF
TRBV5-1	many	TRBJ2-2	CASSLLPQGGPGELFF
TRBV10-3	.	TRBJ1-1	CAIGPTTVNTEAFF
TRBV7-3	many	TRBJ2-2	CASSLSVTGSGGELFF
TRBV11-2	many	TRBJ2-5	CASSLSRAGPETQYF
TRBV7-2	many	TRBJ2-2	CASSLWAAHGTGELFF
TRBV3-1	few	TRBJ2-6	CASSLGRLSGANVLTF
TRBV28	.	TRBJ2-1	CASSDVVDEQFF
TRBV29-1	.	TRBJ2-5	CSGLLGETQYF
TRBV7-2	many	TRBJ2-5	CASSRGGRWATQYF
TRBV7-6	many	TRBJ1-1	CASSTGLGDTEAFF
TRBV20-1	few	TRBJ1-6	CSARDTGIGGSPLHF
TRBV20-1	few	TRBJ2-7	CSAVGRDSPYEQYF
TRBV4-3	medium-sized	TRBJ1-4	CASSPDRGREKLFF
TRBV29-1	.	TRBJ2-1	CSALDNEQFF
TRBV6-5	.	TRBJ2-5	CASKMTGLETQYF
TRBV12-3/TRBV12-4	many	TRBJ2-5	CASSPRLTGIKETQYF
TRBV10-3	.	TRBJ2-1	CAILPGTSGGADEQFF
TRBV29-1	few	TRBJ2-2	CSVDGPGELFF
TRBV2	.	TRBJ1-2	CASSEWLAARDYGYTF
TRBV5-5	many	TRBJ2-3	CASSLWESTDTQYF
TRBV5-1	.	TRBJ2-1	CASSAPWTAGGAYNEQFF
TRBV9	.	TRBJ2-3	CASSVGAAGGLTDTQYF
TRBV30	.	TRBJ1-1	CAWDRANTEAFF
TRBV12-3/TRBV12-4	.	TRBJ2-7	CASRRDAPGHHYEQYF
TRBV20-1	.	TRBJ1-1	CSARPPGTEAFF
TRBV6-5	.	TRBJ1-6	CASRESGGASYNSPLHF
TRBV10-3	many	TRBJ2-1	CAISDWGSTYYNEQFF
TRBV27	few	TRBJ2-2	CASSTGLPTGELFF
TRBV20-1	.	TRBJ2-5	CSASGRDPQETQYF
TRBV12-3/TRBV12-4	many	TRBJ2-2	CASSPPGRAGELFF